Sequencing of this TCR beta chain was carried out in a study of blood T cell repertoires in COVID-19. About the study: The United States, Italy and Spain were the sources of the acute and convalescent COVID-19 samples. PBMCs, B-cell-depleted T cells, or T cells provided the cDNA or gDNA that made up the material.

Study processing details: Reference gene primers were amplified, and this amplification served to estimate nucleated cell counts. Profiled with immunoSEQ multiplex PCR; TCRdb holds only in-frame clones, not every one. V and J calls and clone size follow that table, whereas D and trimming were derived from the DNA. Altogether 220,000 or so clones are present, approximately 84% being singletons, with the ten largest covering 3% to 3.5%. Germline V gene data show CDR1 as SEHNR and CDR2 as FQNEAQ (reference sequence). The V and J ends lost 3 bases and 10 bases respectively, with 19 bases between them. This CDR3 comprises 14 residues.

The TCR originated in a woman aged 25 to 45 who had recovered from COVID-19. This rearrangement joins TRBV7-9 to TRBJ2-7; D is uncertain. Sequences were obtained from peripheral blood. The CDR3 DNA follows: TGTGCCAGCAGCTTCCTACTACTACCTACGTTCCAGTACTTC. The encoded protein is CASSFLLLPTFQYF.